The present entry profiles one TCR beta chain with its context. The table lists this clone with a few counts. Its antigen target is currently unknown. No base-level quality is on record; no much larger clone is a single base apart. Participants in the prospective study were aged roughly 18 to 89 years, lived in under 30 United States geographic areas, and enrolled through a virtual design. Cohort assignment in the prospective study relied on participant-reported clinical history from a screening survey and a study questionnaire. For ImmuneRACE Cohort 3, a participant was defined as recovered based on two consecutive negative NP/OP PCR tests, clearance by a healthcare professional, or resolution of symptoms. In the prospective study, whole blood, serum and a nasopharyngeal or oropharyngeal swab were collected from each participant by mobile phlebotomists. Prospective study participants could optionally give additional blood draws and questionnaires over an approximately 2-month period. Before DNA extraction, blood samples from the prospective study were shipped at room temperature or frozen.

The record originates from a study of blood T cell repertoires in COVID-19 (dated by TCRdb to the early 2020s). For the wider study: Collaborator samples came from the United States, Italy and Spain and covered acute and convalescent phases of COVID-19. Deeply sampled blood TCRbeta repertoires from subjects exposed to, actively infected with, or recovered from COVID-19 were included in the dataset. A freely available public database, intended as a resource for researchers studying the immune response to SARS-CoV-2, is where the repertoires were released. The samples were drawn from the first 160 participants of the ongoing ImmuneRACE study and from under 1,500 subjects provided by 6 global collaborators. The prospective study material was composed of cDNA or gDNA derived from T cells, B-cell-depleted T cells, or PBMCs. Where available, HLA class I and class II types were obtained from metadata supplied by the sample provider rather than from assay-based typing. The sample metadata nearly always contained a de-identified subject ID, COVID-19 status, age in years and sex.

TCRbeta CDR3 regions were amplified from genomic DNA by means of the immunoSEQ Assay, a bias-controlled multiplex PCR. Under the source paper's analysis protocol: The number of nucleated cells in each sample was estimated by amplification of reference gene primers within the assay. To quantify the absolute abundance of each unique TCRbeta CDR3 rearrangement, sequence reads were collapsed and filtered. For each sample, productive Simpson clonality was calculated as the square root of Simpson's diversity index over productive rearrangements. The table comes from immuneACCESS by way of TCRdb, which keeps in-frame sequences with V and J called. Part of the clones is missing from these tables; in studies checked, under half for an unresolved V gene and the rest for unknown reasons. The V and J calls and the clone size are those of that table, but D and trimming were determined from the DNA. The sample data list about 370,000 clones, and approximately 90% of these were observed just once. The top ten clonotypes cover less than 1.2% of the sample.

On the study overall, not on this receptor specifically: The amount of clinical and demographic metadata varied by source and participant and was provided uncurated.

The CDR3 spans 17 residues, from the cysteine through the phenylalanine. Only CDR3 DNA remains: 51 bases, in frame from the first base. Reading the germline V gene gives CDR1 LGHNA and CDR2 YSLEER. The germline ends are 15 bases apart after V is trimmed by 0 bases and J by 4 bases. Recombination joined TRBV4-3 with TRBJ2-2; the D gene is perhaps TRBD1, on 5 matching bases. Sequenced: PBMCs or T cells enriched from blood (not recorded which). This receptor was obtained from a man between 18 and 29 years old who had recovered from COVID-19. The sequenced DNA: TGCGCCAGCAGCCAAGAGATTCAGTACAGGACCACCGGGGAGCTGTTTTTT. This encodes CASSQEIQYRTTGELFF.